This is a list of T cell receptor beta chains from one sample in a study of T cells after yellow fever vaccination. MiXCR, applied by TCRdb to the 5' RACE reads, yields one record per CDR3 protein. The table lists approximately 300,000 distinct CDR3 sequences, over 10% of them singletons. Sequencing used CD4+ T cells sorted from PBMCs, obtained 45 days after the yellow fever booster vaccination. The receptors here all came from a man aged 30 to 39 who received the YFV17D yellow fever vaccine. CDR3s leave out the opening cysteine and the closing phenylalanine or tryptophan. D genes are given only for firm matches.

V,J,D,CDR3
TRBV12-3/TRBV12-4,TRBJ1-2,TRBD1,ASSTDRGFGYT
TRBV5-1,TRBJ2-1,.,ASSLDTTSSYNEQF
TRBV20-1,TRBJ1-4,.,SAKLGGPDEKLF
TRBV18,TRBJ1-4,.,ASSPRGEEKLF
TRBV2,TRBJ1-1,.,ASTEQQPQAF
TRBV3-1,TRBJ2-3,TRBD2,ASSQGLAGLRDTQY
TRBV19,TRBJ1-1,TRBD1,ASRGGLMNTEAF
TRBV5-1,TRBJ2-2,TRBD1,ASSLVGTAATGELF
TRBV5-1,TRBJ2-7,.,ASSMGARASYEQY
TRBV5-6,TRBJ2-4,.,ASSLTVNGNIQY
TRBV28,TRBJ2-3,.,ASSLTPHLTDTQY
TRBV9,TRBJ2-1,TRBD2,ASSVGGLGSSYNEQF
TRBV12-3/TRBV12-4,TRBJ2-1,.,ASNRAGPEGNEQF
TRBV20-1,TRBJ1-6,.,SASAGSSYNSPLH
TRBV5-1,TRBJ2-1,.,ASRSVNEQF
TRBV20-1,TRBJ1-5,.,SASRDQPQH
TRBV18,TRBJ2-7,.,ASSRGVGQGFHEQY
TRBV20-1,TRBJ2-7,.,SARGGGTPYEQY
TRBV12-3/TRBV12-4,TRBJ2-5,.,ASTLEGGETQY
TRBV20-1,TRBJ2-6,TRBD1,SARTGGGSGANVLT
TRBV7-6,TRBJ2-7,.,ASSPGPSGEQY
TRBV6-1,TRBJ2-2,.,ASTKGTNTGELF
TRBV12-3/TRBV12-4,TRBJ2-7,TRBD1,ASSLGSGQSYEQY
TRBV20-1,TRBJ2-3,.,SARRWTGYGDTQY
TRBV7-2,TRBJ2-2,.,ASSLSGPRNGELF
TRBV5-1,TRBJ2-5,.,ASSLIVAETQY
TRBV19,TRBJ2-6,.,ASSIGGISASGANVLT
TRBV24-1,TRBJ2-3,.,ATSPRGDTQY
TRBV7-9,TRBJ1-2,TRBD1,ASSTLQGPSDGYT
TRBV18,TRBJ1-6,.,ASSSWGDSPLH
TRBV7-2,TRBJ2-2,.,ASRRDFNTGELF
TRBV5-1,TRBJ2-1,TRBD2,ASSLGLADDEQF
TRBV7-9,TRBJ1-5,TRBD1,ASSLGGQGFQPQH
TRBV2,TRBJ2-5,.,ASMSEETQY
TRBV7-9,TRBJ1-6,.,ASSWTGSWDSPLH
TRBV20-1,TRBJ2-3,.,SARNPAGHSSDTQY
TRBV20-1,TRBJ2-3,.,SASIKGTDTQY
TRBV5-1,TRBJ2-3,TRBD2,ASSPGLAGAMGTLNTQY
TRBV20-1,TRBJ1-4,.,SARDDNEKLF
TRBV6-5,TRBJ1-2,.,ASSSPGPRRGYT